This passage covers 11 T cell receptor beta chains from one sample sequenced in a study of shared clonotypes between healthy human individuals. Assay used: immunoSEQ multiplex PCR; TCRdb lists only in-frame clones, some missing. The table records about 1.1 million clones, around 78% of them present only once. The sample consisted of memory CD4+ T cells from PBMCs. Subset described: CD45RA-negative fraction. These receptors all come from a man aged 18 to 30 in good health. Some clones in this sample may be carry-over from other donors' samples.

This sequence joins TRBV21-1 and TRBJ2-7; TRBD2, the table's D call, lacks a check against the DNA. TRBV21-1 is reported as a pseudogene. The CDR3 covers 17 residues. The CDR3 DNA reads TGTGCCAGCAGCAAAGGGGTAGAGAGCGGAGATTCCTACGAGCAGTACTTC. It yields the protein CASSKGVESGDSYEQYF.

The V call is TRBV7-8, the J call TRBJ2-3; D unresolved. Germline values: CDR1 SGHVS, CDR2 FQNEAQ. V was shortened by 5 bases and J by 6 bases, with 9 bases between the two germline ends. The CDR3 runs 12 residues. The CDR3 DNA follows: TGTGCCAGCAGCGGTAATTTGGATACGCAGTATTTT. Its protein is CASSGNLDTQYF.

V is TRBV11-2 and J is TRBJ2-1; D is tentatively TRBD1 or TRBD2 (5 bases each). Germline V gene lookup returns CDR1 SGHAT and CDR2 FQNNGV. The CDR3 covers 12 residues. V gave up 4 bases and J gave up 7 bases, with 8 bases separating them. The CDR3 region has the DNA TGTGCCAGCAGCTCAGAGGGGAATGAGCAGTTCTTC. Encoded protein: CASSSEGNEQFF.

The genes are TRBV27 and TRBJ2-3; TRBD2 matches 8 bases. The germline V gene encodes CDR1 MNHEY and CDR2 SMNVEV (reference sequence). V trimming: 2 bases; J trimming: 1 base; junction bases outside the gene matches: 11. The CDR3 consists of 18 residues. CDR3 DNA: TGTGCCAGCAGTTTACAGCCCGATCTAGCGGGCGGCACAGATACGCAGTATTTT. It specifies CASSLQPDLAGGTDTQYF.

This clone was recorded a few times. The chain is built from TRBV7-7 and TRBJ2-2; D gene ambiguous. Germline CDR1 reads SSHAT; CDR2 reads FNYEAQ (reference sequence). V dropped 2 bases and J dropped 6 bases, with 4 bases sitting between them. This CDR3 region has 12 residues. In nucleotides, the CDR3 is TGTGCCAGCAGCTTAACGTCCGGGGAGCTGTTTTTT. As protein: CASSLTSGELFF.

The CDR3 nucleotides are TGTGCCTGGAGTTACACAGCGAACACTGAAGCTTTCTTT. As protein: CAWSYTANTEAFF. This sequence joins TRBV30 and TRBJ1-1; unclear D gene. V was trimmed by 2 bases and J by 1 base, leaving 8 bases between them. Germline lookup yields CDR1 GTSNPN and CDR2 SVGIG (reference sequence). The CDR3 extends over 13 amino acids.

This rearrangement joins TRBV7-3 to TRBJ2-3, with a possible D match to TRBD1 (6 bases). From germline, CDR1 is SGHTA and CDR2 FQGTGA. Trimming removed 7 bases at V and 1 base at J, with 18 bases between. CDR3 size: 16 residues. Here the CDR3 DNA reads TGTGCCAGCACCCCTGGGGGCAGGGGTCGCACAGATACGCAGTATTTT. Its translation: CASTPGGRGRTDTQYF.

The rearrangement joins TRBV5-1 to TRBJ1-1, with 7 positions matching TRBD1. Germline V CDR1 and CDR2: SGHRS, YFSETQ. The junction had 11 bases not matched to a gene; V was cut back by 4 bases and J by 11 bases. CDR3 size: 13 residues. The CDR3 sequence: CASSHPDRVGAFF. In DNA form, the CDR3 reads TGCGCCAGCAGCCACCCTGACAGGGTCGGGGCTTTCTTT.

This chain uses TRBV5-1 with TRBJ2-1, with 9 bases lining up with TRBD2. V trimming: 0 bases; J trimming: 0 bases; junction bases outside the gene matches: 7. Per the germline V gene, CDR1 is SGHRS and CDR2 is YFSETQ. The CDR3 has 18 residues. CDR3 amino acids: CASSLVGLAGSSYNEQFF. CDR3 bases: TGCGCCAGCAGCTTGGTGGGACTAGCAGGGAGCTCCTACAATGAGCAGTTCTTC.

As regards this clone: A read error is possible here, since a much larger clone lies one base away. The chain recombines TRBV5-1 with TRBJ2-2; a possible D gene is TRBD2 (6 bases). Per the germline V gene, CDR1 is SGHRS and CDR2 is YFSETQ. The CDR3 is made up of 15 amino acids. Trimming stripped 7 bases from V and 4 bases from J, with 17 bases between. The CDR3 coding sequence is TGCGCCAGCGGTGATACCCATAGCGGCACCGGGGAGCTGTTTTTT. It yields the protein CASGDTHSGTGELFF.

A word on this clone: Other DNA sequences in this sample translate to the same CDR3. The V call is TRBV12-5, the J call TRBJ2-5; D may correspond to TRBD1 or TRBD2 (6 bases each). The CDR3 length is 13 residues. The ends were cut back, 3 bases at V and 4 bases at J, with 9 bases in the middle. The germline CDR1 and CDR2 sequences are LGHNT and FRNRAP. CDR3 loop: CASGLGGGETQYF. CDR3 DNA: TGTGCTAGTGGTTTAGGGGGAGGAGAGACCCAGTACTTC.